A selection of T cell receptor beta chains follows, all from one sample in a study of T cell changes during pregnancy in multiple sclerosis. Produced via immunoSEQ multiplex PCR; TCRdb's table is partial and in-frame only. The data contain about 61,000 clones, around 90% of them singletons. Sequences were derived from peripheral blood, sampled in the first trimester of pregnancy. The receptors were gathered from a female donor in good health, enrolled as a control in a pregnancy study. The CDR3 runs from the conserved cysteine through the conserved F or W. D genes are given only for firm matches.

v_gene	j_gene	d_gene	CDR3aa
TRBV10-3	TRBJ1-1	NA	CAISDPRRGNTEAFF
TRBV18	TRBJ1-1	NA	CASSPPGQGILTEAFF
TRBV5-6	TRBJ2-2	TRBD1	CASSYLDRGATGELFF
TRBV7-9	TRBJ1-4	TRBD1	CASSLGDRGPSEKLFF
TRBV5-6	TRBJ2-7	TRBD2	CASSLARAGGRLGNEQYF
TRBV6-5	TRBJ2-3	NA	CASSYALRTDTQYF
TRBV5-4	TRBJ1-2	NA	CASSPQGTHGYTF
TRBV9	TRBJ2-1	NA	CASSVQEGEQFF
TRBV7-2	TRBJ1-2	TRBD1	CASSRQDRANYGYTF
TRBV19	TRBJ2-7	NA	CASSTQQGYEQYF
TRBV4-2	TRBJ2-1	TRBD2	CASSPILGSSGGAYNEQFF
TRBV6-1	TRBJ1-6	NA	CASSDTTGRGSPLHF
TRBV30	TRBJ2-2	NA	CAWSGDPGVGTGELFF
TRBV9	TRBJ1-4	NA	CASSARTDFDNEKLFF
TRBV5-1	TRBJ2-5	NA	CASSMEFGQLKETQYF
TRBV11-3	TRBJ2-3	TRBD2	CASSSRGEGTDTQYF
TRBV5-1	TRBJ1-1	TRBD1	CASSYQGAVGTEAFF
TRBV5-1	TRBJ1-1	TRBD1	CASKRRLTGGETEAFF
TRBV7-3	TRBJ1-1	NA	CASSLNRNTEAFF
TRBV19	TRBJ1-2	NA	CAGLLGGERNF
TRBV7-3	TRBJ2-2	TRBD1	CASSPRTGDTGELFF
TRBV18	TRBJ1-2	TRBD1	CASSPSWDSTNYGYTF
TRBV7-8	TRBJ2-7	TRBD1	CASSLGGDRISYEQYF
TRBV10-3	TRBJ2-3	NA	CAISEQGLVTDTQYF
TRBV20-1	TRBJ1-1	NA	CSATMNTEAFF
TRBV5-1	TRBJ1-1	NA	CASSPRRGSPFEAFF
TRBV15	TRBJ1-3	NA	CATSRGGDSGNTIYF
TRBV7-2	TRBJ1-2	TRBD1	CASSLAQGRYGYTF
TRBV5-1	TRBJ1-1	NA	CASSPRESVTEAFF
TRBV7-9	TRBJ2-3	NA	CASRTGGWGTDTQYF
TRBV2	TRBJ1-6	NA	CASFDKSSYNSPLHF
TRBV7-2	TRBJ2-7	NA	CASSLGRVAYEQYF
TRBV6-1	TRBJ2-7	NA	CASTSEGYSYEQYF
TRBV6-4	TRBJ2-3	TRBD2	CAPTASSGGTDTQYF
TRBV9	TRBJ2-3	NA	CASSQPPRADTQYF
TRBV4-3	TRBJ2-3	NA	CASSRKTGFITDTQYF
TRBV6-4	TRBJ2-2	NA	CASSGSFLGQGENTGELFF
TRBV7-9	TRBJ1-4	NA	CASSLIRDEKLFF
TRBV4-3	TRBJ2-7	TRBD1	CASSQAKGQANTAAYEQYF
TRBV5-1	TRBJ2-2	TRBD1	CASSLARGRLAGELFF
TRBV7-2	TRBJ2-1	NA	CASSFERARYNEQFF
TRBV18	TRBJ1-5	NA	CASSPQPYSNQPQHF
TRBV4-3	TRBJ2-5	NA	CASSQAPRVETQYF
TRBV9	TRBJ1-3	TRBD1	CASSSQGFSGNTIYF